This note documents a single T cell receptor (beta chain) sequence. What it recognizes is unknown. V lost 5 bases and J 8 bases, leaving 24 bases between the germline ends. The CDR3 runs to 17 residues. The germline gives CDR1 MDHEN, CDR2 SYDVKM. This specimen belongs to a study of T-cell reconstitution after alpha-beta-depleted transplantation in children. TCRbeta library preparation incorporated unique molecular identifiers. TCRdb re-called the PCR reads through MiXCR, storing one row per CDR3 protein. The sample includes some 840,000 distinct CDR3 sequences, less than 20% of them seen just once. Broader study findings: T-cell counts and diversity were attributed mostly to newly produced T cells one year after transplant. The origin of alpha-beta T cells about two months after transplant was reportedly several hundred expanded graft clones. For some patients, TCRbeta diversity was high at day 60 because of recipient T cells and thymic progenitors that survived.

The TCR comes from a male patient younger than 18 who had a stem cell transplant for acute lymphoblastic leukemia, so the T cells may come from the graft donor. The chain recombines TRBV28 with TRBJ1-4; perhaps TRBD1 as D (5 bases). Material: PBMCs, mostly from graft donor cells, obtained 360 days after TCRalphabeta/CD19-depleted stem cell transplant. DNA for the CDR3: TGTGCCAGCAGTACAGCTCTTGGGGCAGGCGCTGCCGAAAAACTGTTTTTT. It yields the protein CASSTALGAGAAEKLFF.